This TCR beta chain was sequenced for a study of blood T cell repertoires in COVID-19. Study background: In each case, the material was cDNA or gDNA derived from T cells, B-cell-depleted T cells, or PBMCs.

J lost 6 bases, V lost 4 bases, and 8 bases had no gene match. The germline gives CDR1 LGHNA, CDR2 YSLEER. The CDR3 spans 15 residues. Libraries were prepared by immunoSEQ multiplex PCR; TCRdb keeps only in-frame clonotypes and omits some of them. The sample consists of hundreds of thousands of clones, around 86% of them appearing once. Sample: PBMCs or T cells enriched from blood (not recorded which). The origin of this receptor is a woman in her forties or fifties who had recovered from COVID-19. The chain couples TRBV4-3 to TRBJ2-1, with 8 bases matching TRBD2. The CDR3, as DNA: TGCGCCAGCAGCCTCGGGGGGGCCTTGGGCAATGAGCAGTTCTTC. It translates to CASSLGGALGNEQFF.